Listed here are 26 T cell receptor beta chains from one sample, sequenced in a study of blood T cell repertoires in COVID-19. Sequenced by immunoSEQ multiplex PCR; TCRdb stores in-frame clones only, minus some. The sample holds 20,000 or so clones; approximately 88% are singletons and the top ten take roughly 3.1%. The sequenced sample was peripheral blood. The receptors here all came from a human donor in a cohort sampled during active COVID-19.

V gene TRBV11-1 combines with J gene TRBJ2-1; TRBD2 is a possible D gene (5 bases). Looked up from germline, CDR1 is SGHAT and CDR2 is FQDESV (reference sequence). The CDR3 is made up of 15 amino acids. V was shortened by 6 bases and J by 7 bases, with 19 bases between the two germline ends. CDR3 bases: TGTGCCAGCAGTGACCCTGCGGGTTTTCGGAATGAGCAGTTCTTC. The encoded protein is CASSDPAGFRNEQFF.

The chain has TRBV6-5 and TRBJ2-7; 12 bases are shared with TRBD2. V gave up 5 bases and J gave up 4 bases; unmatched junction bases: 6. Germline V lookup: CDR1 MNHEY, CDR2 SVGAGI. CDR3 length: 15 amino acids. The chain's CDR3 is CASSPTSGRTYEQYF. The CDR3 DNA sequence: TGTGCCAGCAGTCCTACTAGCGGGAGGACGTACGAGCAGTACTTC.

The V call is TRBV27, the J call TRBJ1-2, with TRBD1 matching 11 bases. CDR1 and CDR2 (germline): MNHEY, SMNVEV (reference sequence). CDR3 length: 13 residues. The trim removed 6 bases at V and 5 bases at J, leaving 2 bases unmatched. CDR3 bases: TGTGCCAGCAGACGGGACAGGGGGTATGGCTACACCTTC. It translates to CASRRDRGYGYTF.

This chain joins TRBV5-6 and TRBJ1-5; D remains ambiguous. The V gene lost 0 bases and the J gene lost 6 bases, with 7 bases spanning the gap. CDR1 is SGHDT and CDR2 is YYEEEE in the germline V gene. The CDR3 has 13 amino acids. The CDR3 loop is CASSLAFSQPQHF. CDR3 bases: TGTGCCAGCAGCTTGGCGTTCTCTCAGCCCCAGCATTTT.

The genes are TRBV5-1 and TRBJ1-1; D is undetermined. Germline values: CDR1 SGHRS, CDR2 YFSETQ. The V and J ends lost 0 bases and 1 base respectively, with 10 bases between them. The CDR3 spans 15 residues. The CDR3 here is CASSLAGERNTEAFF. The CDR3 nucleotides are TGCGCCAGCAGCTTGGCCGGGGAAAGGAACACTGAAGCTTTCTTT.

The rearrangement joins TRBV7-9 to TRBJ1-2, with 8 nucleotides matching TRBD1. This CDR3 comprises 14 residues. Trimming removed 5 bases from V and 3 bases from J; junction bases left unmatched: 5. Germline-derived CDR1 and CDR2 are SEHNR and FQNEAQ (reference sequence). The CDR3 is CASSRGQADYGYTF. In DNA form, the CDR3 reads TGTGCCAGCAGCCGGGGACAGGCCGACTATGGCTACACCTTC. Full variable domain (outside the CDR3, taken from reference TRBV7-9 and TRBJ1-2): DTGVSQNPRHKITKRGQNVTFRCDPISEHNRLYWYRQTLGQGPEFLTYFQNEAQLEKSRLLSDRFSAERPKGSFSTLEIQRTEQGDSAMYLCASSRGQADYGYTFGSGTRLTVV.

This clone is a singleton in its sample. The V and J genes are TRBV28 and TRBJ1-3; perhaps TRBD1 as D (6 bases). The V end lost 3 bases, the J end lost 5 bases, and 11 bases lay between the germline ends. The germline gives CDR1 MDHEN, CDR2 SYDVKM. The CDR3 totals 14 residues. CDR3 region: CASSLAGVRNTIYF. The CDR3 nucleotides read TGTGCCAGCAGTTTGGCAGGGGTAAGAAACACCATATATTTT.

The CDR3 is CASSWAGVLNTEAFF. CDR3 DNA: TGTGCCAGCAGCTGGGCGGGGGTGTTGAACACTGAAGCTTTCTTT. This chain links TRBV5-4 with TRBJ1-1; a weak D match, TRBD1 (5 bases). The V end was cut by 3 bases, the J end by 0 bases, with 12 bases between. CDR1 is SGHNT, CDR2 YYREEE, per germline (reference sequence). CDR3 length: 15 residues.

This chain connects TRBV20-1 to TRBJ1-5; no firm D call. Trimming shortened V by 3 bases and J by 0 bases, and 9 bases separated the two germline ends. CDR1 is DFQATT and CDR2 is SNEGSKA in the germline V gene (reference sequence). CDR3 size: 14 residues. In DNA, the CDR3 is TGCAGTGCTAGTATAGCTTATAGCAATCAGCCCCAGCATTTT. Translated, it gives CSASIAYSNQPQHF.

The chain uses TRBV20-1 and TRBJ2-3; perhaps TRBD2 as D (6 bases). Germline CDR1 and CDR2: DFQATT and SNEGSKA (reference sequence). V lost 3 bases, J lost 0 bases, and 13 bases lay in between. The CDR3 runs to 15 residues. The CDR3 sequence: CSASEGTSSTDTQYF. The CDR3 nucleotides read TGCAGTGCTAGTGAGGGGACTTCTAGCACAGATACGCAGTATTTT.

The V gene is TRBV27, the J gene TRBJ1-1; the D gene is possibly TRBD1 (6 bases). This CDR3 is 13 amino acids long. V lost 6 bases to trimming and J lost 2 bases, with 10 bases between them. Germline V gene lookup returns CDR1 MNHEY and CDR2 SMNVEV (reference sequence). The CDR3 DNA follows: TGTGCCAGCAGGTTGGGGGCTAACACTGAAGCTTTCTTT. Translating gives CASRLGANTEAFF.

The chain uses TRBV5-6 and TRBJ1-2; possibly TRBD1 for D (5 bases). This CDR3 comprises 13 residues. Germline V gene lookup returns CDR1 SGHDT and CDR2 YYEEEE. Deletions cut 1 base from V and 8 bases from J, with 12 bases between. The CDR3 nucleotides read TGTGCCAGCAGCTTGTGGTCAGGGAAAGGCTACACCTTC. It encodes CASSLWSGKGYTF.

The chain couples TRBV11-2 to TRBJ1-2; unclear D gene. CDR1 SGHAT and CDR2 FQNNGV come from the germline V gene. The ends were cut back, 2 bases at V and 7 bases at J, with 11 bases in the middle. This CDR3 has 13 residues. DNA of the CDR3: TGTGCCAGCAGCTTACGGCGGATGGGTGGCTACACCTTC. It yields the protein CASSLRRMGGYTF.

V usage is TRBV4-2 and J usage is TRBJ2-3; D perhaps matches TRBD2 (5 bases). Germline V gene sequence: CDR1 LGHNA, CDR2 YNFKEQ. The CDR3 sequence is 14 residues long. Trimming cost V 7 bases and J 4 bases, with 15 bases left between them. The DNA of the CDR3 is TGTGCCAGCACCGACCACCGGGGATCAGATACGCAGTATTTT. This gives the protein CASTDHRGSDTQYF.

The chain joins TRBV27 to TRBJ2-7, with D unclear. V was pared by 8 bases and J by 7 bases, with 21 bases between. The CDR3 covers 14 residues. The germline CDR1 and CDR2 sequences are MNHEY and SMNVEV (reference sequence). CDR3 in DNA: TGTGCCAGCTCTCCTTCGACCGTAACCGGGGAGCAGTACTTC. Amino acid sequence: CASSPSTVTGEQYF.

This chain joins TRBV20-1 and TRBJ2-7, with TRBD2 matching 8 bases. This CDR3 spans 11 amino acids. Per germline, CDR1 DFQATT and CDR2 SNEGSKA (reference sequence). Trimming took 3 bases from V and 7 from J; bases not matched to a gene: 2. The DNA for the CDR3 is TGCAGTGCTAGTCGGGGGGGAGAGCAGTACTTC. The encoded protein is CSASRGGEQYF.

The V gene is TRBV11-3, the J gene TRBJ2-7; TRBD2 is a possible D gene (5 bases). V dropped 3 bases and J dropped 2 bases, with 8 bases sitting between them. The CDR3 extends over 13 amino acids. CDR1 is SGHNT, CDR2 YENEEA, per germline. CDR3: CASSFGAAYEQYF. Written as DNA, the CDR3 is TGTGCCAGCAGCTTCGGAGCGGCCTACGAGCAGTACTTC.

V gene TRBV28 combines with J gene TRBJ1-1; TRBD1 agrees at 10 bases. The CDR3 consists of 18 residues. With 6 bases clipped from V and 3 bases from J, the junction kept 16 bases outside the gene matches. Germline CDR1 reads MDHEN; CDR2 reads SYDVKM. The CDR3 spells CASRKTGGAIIADTEAFF. The CDR3 nucleotides read TGTGCCAGCAGAAAGACAGGGGGCGCGATTATTGCGGACACTGAAGCTTTCTTT.

For this clone: A read error may account for a junction end that differs from germline. The rearrangement joins TRBV7-8 to TRBJ1-4; 8 bases align to TRBD1. The CDR3 is 17 residues long. From germline, CDR1 is SGHVS and CDR2 FQNEAQ. This chain's CDR3 is CASSLEGQASAKEKLFF. CDR3 nucleotide sequence: TGTGCCAGCAGCTTAGAGGGACAGGCCTCCGCTAAGGAAAAACTGTTTTTT.

The gene calls are TRBV5-1 and TRBJ2-5; 11 positions match TRBD1. The ends lost 6 bases at V and 4 bases at J; junction bases unmatched: 8. CDR1 and CDR2 from the germline V gene are SGHRS and YFSETQ. The CDR3 covers 15 residues. This CDR3 reads CASTSGQGALETQYF. The CDR3 DNA follows: TGCGCCAGCACAAGTGGACAGGGGGCGTTAGAGACCCAGTACTTC.

The chain is built from TRBV6-6 and TRBJ1-4, with 8 bases matching TRBD1. Per germline, CDR1 MNHNY and CDR2 SVGAGI (reference sequence). The CDR3 spans 15 residues. V lost 6 bases, J lost 3 bases, and 6 bases stayed unmatched. CDR3 in DNA: TGTGCCAGCAGGAAGCAGGGGGCGGCTAATGAAAAACTGTTTTTT. Translating gives CASRKQGAANEKLFF.

CDR3 nucleotide sequence: TGTGCCACCAGTGATCCTCGGACTTTCAATGAGCAGTTCTTC. Its protein product is CATSDPRTFNEQFF. The rearrangement links TRBV24-1 to TRBJ2-1; tentatively, D is TRBD2 (5 bases). V was cut by 3 bases and J by 6 bases, with 11 bases left in between. CDR3 length: 14 amino acids. Germline CDR1 reads KGHDR; CDR2 reads SFDVKD.

The chain recombines TRBV6-5 with TRBJ2-1; D gene ambiguous. The CDR3 is made up of 15 amino acids. Germline values: CDR1 MNHEY, CDR2 SVGAGI. The V gene lost 5 bases and the J gene lost 0 bases, with 11 bases spanning the gap. The CDR3, as DNA: TGTGCCAGCAGTCCACTTACGAGCTCCTACAATGAGCAGTTCTTC. Its protein is CASSPLTSSYNEQFF.

The genes are TRBV5-5 and TRBJ2-2; D might be TRBD1 (5 bases). V lost 2 bases and J lost 0, with 11 bases in between. Looked up from germline, CDR1 is SGHKS and CDR2 is YYEKEE (reference sequence). The CDR3 contains 16 residues. The CDR3 sequence is CASSFFWTTNTGELFF. The CDR3 DNA follows: TGTGCCAGCAGCTTTTTCTGGACAACGAACACCGGGGAGCTGTTTTTT.

The V and J genes are TRBV19 and TRBJ1-5; weak D call: TRBD1 (6 bases). V was trimmed by 6 bases and J by 3 bases, leaving 15 bases between them. Germline V gene data show CDR1 as LNHDA and CDR2 as SQIVND (reference sequence). This CDR3 contains 15 residues. This CDR3 is CASSRDNLYNQPQHF. The DNA for the CDR3 is TGTGCCAGTAGCCGGGACAACCTTTACAATCAGCCCCAGCATTTT.

J is TRBJ2-5 and V is TRBV7-2; 10 nucleotides align to TRBD2. Per the germline V gene, CDR1 is SGHTA and CDR2 is FQGNSA. The CDR3 covers 15 residues. Germline trimming cut 3 bases from V and 0 bases from J; bases unmatched to any gene: 1. The DNA for the CDR3 is TGTGCCAGCAGCTTGGGACTAGCGTACCAAGAGACCCAGTACTTC. This sequence encodes CASSLGLAYQETQYF. Together with reference TRBV7-2 and TRBJ2-5, the CDR3 gives the full variable domain: GAGVSQSPSNKVTEKGKDVELRCDPISGHTALYWYRQSLGQGLEFLIYFQGNSAPDKSGLPSDRFSAERTGGSVSTLTIQRTQQEDSAVYLCASSLGLAYQETQYFGPGTRLLVL.